A selection of T cell receptor beta chains follows, all from one sample in a study of cytomegalovirus exposure and HLA in healthy donors. Profiling relied on immunoSEQ multiplex PCR, and the TCRdb table lists in-frame clones only, not all of them. In the table there are 80,000 or so clones, under 80% of which are singletons. The material sequenced was PBMCs. Receptor source: a man aged 60-69 years in good health and CMV-seropositive. The CDR3 runs from the conserved cysteine through the conserved F or W. A D gene is named only where the DNA matches it firmly. Part of the rows lack a size; the others show once, few, many or a class for expanded clones.

TRBJ2-2	NA	TRBV5-8	TRBD2	CASSRLAGTTGELFF	TGTGCCAGCAGTAGGCTAGCGGGAACCACCGGGGAGCTGTTTTTT
TRBJ2-5	NA	TRBV2	NA	CASQPRDGGETQYF	TGTGCCAGTCAGCCCAGGGATGGCGGAGAGACCCAGTACTTC
TRBJ2-7	NA	TRBV6-6	TRBD1	CASRRSTGPAHEQYF	TGTGCCAGCAGACGTTCGACAGGGCCGGCCCACGAGCAGTACTTC
TRBJ2-3	NA	TRBV11-2	TRBD1	CASSPPLGTGRDTQYF	TGTGCCAGCAGCCCCCCCCTCGGGACAGGCCGAGATACGCAGTATTTT
TRBJ1-6	NA	TRBV7-2	TRBD1	CASSLRDSTSPLHF	TGTGCCAGCAGCTTACGGGACAGTACTTCACCCCTCCACTTT
TRBJ1-4	NA	TRBV5-1	TRBD1	CASSDRGEGEKLFF	TGCGCCAGCAGCGACAGGGGAGAAGGGGAAAAACTGTTTTTT
TRBJ2-5	NA	TRBV2	TRBD2	CASSTRTSGGQETQYF	TGTGCCAGCAGTACTCGGACTAGCGGGGGCCAAGAGACCCAGTACTTC
TRBJ2-1	NA	TRBV4-1	TRBD1	CASSQDAGQGSYNEQFF	TGCGCCAGCAGCCAAGATGCGGGACAGGGAAGTTACAATGAGCAGTTCTTC
TRBJ1-5	few	TRBV4-1	TRBD1	CASSPSRGGTGGQPQHF	TGCGCCAGCAGCCCAAGTAGGGGCGGGACAGGGGGCCAGCCCCAGCATTTT
TRBJ2-3	NA	TRBV7-8	TRBD1	CASSRKLDRDAQYF	TGTGCCAGCAGCCGCAAACTAGACAGGGATGCGCAGTATTTT
TRBJ2-7	NA	TRBV6-6	TRBD2	CASSLGAGDPYEQYF	TGTGCCAGCAGCCTAGGAGCGGGAGACCCCTACGAGCAGTACTTC
TRBJ1-5	NA	TRBV19	NA	CASSIGWRAPQHF	TGTGCCAGTAGTATAGGATGGCGGGCGCCCCAGCATTTT
TRBJ2-4	NA	TRBV6-5	NA	CASSYGAASVRYF	TGTGCCAGCAGTTACGGGGCGGCCTCGGTGAGATACTTC
TRBJ2-3	once	TRBV5-1	NA	CASSLTGTSTDTQYF	TGCGCCAGCAGCTTAACAGGCACCAGCACAGATACGCAGTATTTT
TRBJ2-5	NA	TRBV6-5	NA	CASSYIRSVGAETQYF	TGTGCCAGCAGTTACATTCGGTCAGTGGGGGCAGAGACCCAGTACTTC
TRBJ2-5	once	TRBV29-1	NA	CSVEGVQGETQYF	TGCAGCGTTGAAGGGGTCCAGGGGGAGACCCAGTACTTC
TRBJ2-7	NA	TRBV6-1	TRBD2	CASSPSGGLDEQYF	TGTGCCAGCAGTCCCTCGGGAGGGTTAGACGAGCAGTACTTC
TRBJ2-1	NA	TRBV9	TRBD2	CASSSRGGTFYNEQFF	TGTGCCAGCAGCTCTCGCGGGGGGACCTTCTACAATGAGCAGTTCTTC
TRBJ1-6	NA	TRBV12-5	TRBD1	CASGLEWTWDSYNSPLHF	TGTGCTAGTGGTTTGGAATGGACCTGGGACAGCTATAATTCACCCCTCCACTTT
TRBJ2-7	few	TRBV5-6	NA	CASSSDLSYEQYF	TGTGCCAGCAGCTCAGACTTGAGCTACGAGCAGTACTTC
TRBJ2-7	once	TRBV6-5	TRBD2	CASSYRLAGAYEQYF	TGTGCCAGCAGTTACAGGTTAGCGGGAGCCTACGAGCAGTACTTC
TRBJ2-3	NA	TRBV28	TRBD2	CASSPLAVSTDTQYF	TGTGCCAGCAGCCCGCTAGCGGTTAGCACAGATACGCAGTATTTT